This is a list of T cell receptor beta chains from one sample in a study of blood T cells in healthy people across ages. MiXCR was run by TCRdb on the 5' RACE reads, yielding one entry per CDR3 protein. The sample lists around 710,000 distinct CDR3 sequences, around 40% occurring once. Sequencing input: blood. The receptors stem from a woman in her sixties in good health. Each CDR3 is given with its conserved first and last residue. Each record gives: V gene, J gene, clone size, CDR3 protein. Rows may omit the clone size; those that give it use once, few, many or a size class.

TRBV29-1	TRBJ1-1	few	CSVCRGRDTEAFF
TRBV3-1	TRBJ1-5	-	CASSQSSGGGRTQPQHF
TRBV9	TRBJ2-6	-	CASSVQSSGANVLTF
TRBV4-1	TRBJ2-3	-	CASSQERATSGDTQYF
TRBV5-1	TRBJ2-7	-	CASSPNDEQYF
TRBV7-9	TRBJ1-5	-	CASSSGVVDQPQHF
TRBV7-2	TRBJ2-2	-	CASSSRNTGELFF
TRBV28	TRBJ1-5	-	CASSLPRRVSRNQPQHF
TRBV20-1	TRBJ1-5	-	CSARDDLLQPQHF
TRBV12-3/TRBV12-4	TRBJ1-2	few	CASSTTGGVDGYTF
TRBV4-1	TRBJ2-1	-	CASSHQEDRGRNEQLF
TRBV3-1	TRBJ2-5	-	CASSQAGTSRQNEQYF
TRBV12-5	TRBJ2-1	-	CASGLVLGDYNEQFF
TRBV7-2	TRBJ1-1	-	CASSLAGPTEAFF
TRBV9	TRBJ2-3	-	CASSVWGGTDAQYF
TRBV11-2	-	-	CASSSSRGSYNEQYF
TRBV20-1	TRBJ2-5	few	CSASWASGRLETQYF
TRBV29-1	TRBJ2-7	many	CSVVLATVAYEQYF
TRBV28	TRBJ2-7	few	CASSYGTSIYEQYF
TRBV27	TRBJ2-7	-	CASRSNGVRAYEQYF
TRBV6-2/TRBV6-3	TRBJ2-6	-	CASSTDREAADVLTF
TRBV6-5	TRBJ2-1	-	CASSYDGHNEQFF
TRBV7-2	TRBJ2-1	-	CASSLVRAGDSYNEQFF
TRBV5-1	TRBJ2-3	many	CASSLNAASTDTQYF
TRBV20-1	TRBJ2-7	many	CSAPNGAESYEQYF
TRBV7-9	TRBJ1-5	-	CASSLEQPLAPFNQPQHF
TRBV12-3/TRBV12-4	TRBJ1-5	many	CASSPGQPSNQPQHF
TRBV20-1	TRBJ1-1	-	CSARVDRAHTEAFF
TRBV7-2	TRBJ1-2	few	CASSATQGNLGYTF
TRBV7-9	TRBJ2-7	few	CASSLNRDGPGLSYEQYF
TRBV6-2/TRBV6-3	TRBJ1-5	-	CASSGNREQPQHF
TRBV27	TRBJ2-1	-	CASSPHLTSGDHNEQFF
TRBV29-1	TRBJ2-7	-	CSVDKGGQGAQYEQYF
TRBV21-1	TRBJ2-1	-	CASSKAMDRWASYDEQFF
TRBV4-3	TRBJ2-5	-	CASSRDGGTSGGSQYF
TRBV28	TRBJ2-1	-	CATTPLANEQFF
TRBV18	TRBJ2-3	-	CASSPRRQSVTDTQYF